This paragraph reports one T cell receptor beta chain. The CDR3 is 14 amino acids. V lost 1 base, J lost 6 bases, and 12 bases lay in between. Germline V gene lookup returns CDR1 LGHNA and CDR2 YNFKEQ. This sample was included in a study of blood T cell repertoires in COVID-19. Study in general: Samples representing acute and convalescent COVID-19 were sourced from the United States, Italy and Spain.

In the original processing: Reference gene primer amplification gave nucleated cell count estimates. Sequencing used immunoSEQ multiplex PCR; TCRdb keeps in-frame clones, though not all of them. V and J calls and clone size are as listed in that table; D and trimming were resolved from the DNA. This sample has 70,000 to 85,000 clones; roughly 87% occur once, and the top ten carry 3%. The material sequenced was peripheral blood. The TCR comes from a woman aged 50 to 65 with active or convalescent COVID-19. The chain couples TRBV4-2 to TRBJ1-1; D is undetermined. CDR3 nucleotide sequence: TGTGCCAGCAGCCAAGGTCCAGTGTCCGCTGAAGCTTTCTTT. This sequence encodes CASSQGPVSAEAFF.